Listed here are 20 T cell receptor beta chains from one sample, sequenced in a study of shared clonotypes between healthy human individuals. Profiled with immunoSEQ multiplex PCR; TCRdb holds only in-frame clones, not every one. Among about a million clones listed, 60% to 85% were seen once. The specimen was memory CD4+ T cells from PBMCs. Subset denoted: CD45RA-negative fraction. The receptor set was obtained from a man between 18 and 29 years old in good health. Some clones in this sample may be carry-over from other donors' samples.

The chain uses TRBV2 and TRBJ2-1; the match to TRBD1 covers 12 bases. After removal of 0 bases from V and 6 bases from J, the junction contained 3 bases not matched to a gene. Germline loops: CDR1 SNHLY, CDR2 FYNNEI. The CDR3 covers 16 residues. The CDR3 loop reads CASSEAGTGGRNEQFF. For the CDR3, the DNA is TGTGCCAGCAGTGAAGCAGGGACAGGGGGCCGCAATGAGCAGTTCTTC.

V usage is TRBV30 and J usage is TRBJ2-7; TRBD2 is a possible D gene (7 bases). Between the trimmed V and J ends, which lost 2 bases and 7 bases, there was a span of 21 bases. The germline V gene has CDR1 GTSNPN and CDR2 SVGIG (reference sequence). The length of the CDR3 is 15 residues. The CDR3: CAWSTPRTDGREQYF. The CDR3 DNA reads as TGTGCCTGGAGTACCCCCCGGACAGACGGGAGGGAGCAGTACTTC.

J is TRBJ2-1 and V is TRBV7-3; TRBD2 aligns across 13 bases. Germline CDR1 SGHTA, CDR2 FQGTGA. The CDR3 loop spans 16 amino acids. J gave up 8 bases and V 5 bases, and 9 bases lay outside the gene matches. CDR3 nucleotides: TGTGCCAGCAGCCCCGGGACTAGCGGGATTAGCGATGAGCAGTTCTTC. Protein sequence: CASSPGTSGISDEQFF. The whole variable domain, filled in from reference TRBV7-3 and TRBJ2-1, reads GAGVSQTPSNKVTEKGKYVELRCDPISGHTALYWYRQSLGQGPEFLIYFQGTGAADDSGLPNDRFFAVRPEGSVSTLKIQRTERGDSAVYLCASSPGTSGISDEQFFGPGTRLTVL.

The DNA of the CDR3 is TGTGCCAGCAGCGTAGATGGTAGCGGATACAATGAGCAGTTCTTC. Translation: CASSVDGSGYNEQFF. V gene TRBV9 combines with J gene TRBJ2-1, with a possible D match to TRBD2 (6 bases). The germline gives CDR1 SGDLS, CDR2 YYNGEE. Trimming shortened V by 0 bases and J by 4 bases, and 11 bases separated the two germline ends. There are 15 residues in the CDR3.

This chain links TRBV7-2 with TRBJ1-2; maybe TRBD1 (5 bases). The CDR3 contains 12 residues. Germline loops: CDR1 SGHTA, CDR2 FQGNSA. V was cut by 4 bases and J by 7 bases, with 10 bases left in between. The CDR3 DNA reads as TGTGCCAGCAGCTCCCGGGGCGTTGGCTACACCTTC. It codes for CASSSRGVGYTF.

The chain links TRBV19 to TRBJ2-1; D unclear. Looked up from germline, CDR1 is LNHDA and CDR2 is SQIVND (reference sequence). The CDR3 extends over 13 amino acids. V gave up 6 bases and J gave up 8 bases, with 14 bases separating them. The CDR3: CASRVSSLDEQFF. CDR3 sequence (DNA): TGTGCCAGTAGGGTGAGTTCGCTGGATGAGCAGTTCTTC.

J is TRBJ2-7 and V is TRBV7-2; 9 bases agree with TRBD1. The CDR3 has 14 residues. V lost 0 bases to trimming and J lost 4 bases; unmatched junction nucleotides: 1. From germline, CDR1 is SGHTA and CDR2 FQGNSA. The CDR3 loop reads CASSLADRGYEQYF. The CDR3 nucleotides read TGTGCCAGCAGCTTAGCCGACAGGGGGTACGAGCAGTACTTC.

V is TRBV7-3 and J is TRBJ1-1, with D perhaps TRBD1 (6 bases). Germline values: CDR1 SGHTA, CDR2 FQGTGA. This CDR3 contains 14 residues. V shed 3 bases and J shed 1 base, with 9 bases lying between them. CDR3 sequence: CASSFGGGNTEAFF. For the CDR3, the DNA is TGTGCCAGCAGCTTTGGGGGCGGGAACACTGAAGCTTTCTTT.

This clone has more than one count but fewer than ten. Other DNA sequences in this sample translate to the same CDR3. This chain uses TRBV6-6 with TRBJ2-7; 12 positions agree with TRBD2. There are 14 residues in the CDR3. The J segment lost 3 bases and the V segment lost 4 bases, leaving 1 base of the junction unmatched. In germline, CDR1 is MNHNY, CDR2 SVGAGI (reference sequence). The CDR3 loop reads CASSSTSGSYEQYF. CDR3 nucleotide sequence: TGTGCCAGCAGTTCGACTAGCGGGAGCTACGAGCAGTACTTC.

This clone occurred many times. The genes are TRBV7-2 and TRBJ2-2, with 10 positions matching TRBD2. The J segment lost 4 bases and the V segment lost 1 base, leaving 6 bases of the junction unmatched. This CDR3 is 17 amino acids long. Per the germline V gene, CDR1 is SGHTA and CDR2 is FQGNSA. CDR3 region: CASSLGAGGPSTGELFF. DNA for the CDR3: TGTGCCAGCAGCTTAGGAGCGGGAGGGCCAAGCACCGGGGAGCTGTTTTTT.

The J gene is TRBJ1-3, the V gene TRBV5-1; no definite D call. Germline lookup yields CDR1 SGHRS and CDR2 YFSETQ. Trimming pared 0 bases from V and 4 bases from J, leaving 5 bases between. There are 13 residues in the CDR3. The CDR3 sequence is CASSLDWGNTIYF. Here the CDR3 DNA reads TGCGCCAGCAGCTTGGATTGGGGAAACACCATATATTTT.

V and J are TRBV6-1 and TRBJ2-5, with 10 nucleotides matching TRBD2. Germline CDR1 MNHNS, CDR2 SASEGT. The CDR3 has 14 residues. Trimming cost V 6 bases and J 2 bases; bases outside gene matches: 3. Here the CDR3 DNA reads TGTGCCAGCAGGTGGACTAGCGGACAAGAGACCCAGTACTTC. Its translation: CASRWTSGQETQYF.

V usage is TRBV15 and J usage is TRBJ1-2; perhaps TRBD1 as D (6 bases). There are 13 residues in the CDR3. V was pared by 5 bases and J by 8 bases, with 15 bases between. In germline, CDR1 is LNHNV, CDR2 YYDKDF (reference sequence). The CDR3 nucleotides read TGTGCCACCAGCGACCCCGGGGGCTTCGGCTACACCTTC. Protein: CATSDPGGFGYTF.

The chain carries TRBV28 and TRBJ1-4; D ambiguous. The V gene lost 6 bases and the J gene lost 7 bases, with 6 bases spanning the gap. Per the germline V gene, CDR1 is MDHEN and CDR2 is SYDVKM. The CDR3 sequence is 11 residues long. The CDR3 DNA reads TGTGCCAGCAGCACGATTGAAAAACTGTTTTTT. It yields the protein CASSTIEKLFF.

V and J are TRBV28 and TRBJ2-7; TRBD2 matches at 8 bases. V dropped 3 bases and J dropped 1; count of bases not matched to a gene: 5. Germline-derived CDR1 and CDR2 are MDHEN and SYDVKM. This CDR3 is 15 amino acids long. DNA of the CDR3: TGTGCCAGCAGTTTTTGGACTAGCAGTTCCTACGAGCAGTACTTC. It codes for CASSFWTSSSYEQYF.

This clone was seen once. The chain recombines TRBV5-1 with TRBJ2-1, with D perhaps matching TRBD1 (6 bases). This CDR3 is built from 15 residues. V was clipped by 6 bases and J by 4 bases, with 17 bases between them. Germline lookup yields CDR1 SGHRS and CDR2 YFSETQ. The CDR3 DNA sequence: TGCGCCAGCACCCCGCTAACAGGGAGTTACAATGAGCAGTTCTTC. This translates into CASTPLTGSYNEQFF.

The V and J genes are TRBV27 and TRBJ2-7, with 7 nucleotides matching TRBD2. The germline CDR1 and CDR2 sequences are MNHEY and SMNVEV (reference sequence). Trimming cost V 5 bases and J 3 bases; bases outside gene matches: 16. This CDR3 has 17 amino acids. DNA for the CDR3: TGTGCCAGCAGTCCCGACCGCGGGAGCCGAGGAAGCTACGAGCAGTACTTC. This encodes CASSPDRGSRGSYEQYF.

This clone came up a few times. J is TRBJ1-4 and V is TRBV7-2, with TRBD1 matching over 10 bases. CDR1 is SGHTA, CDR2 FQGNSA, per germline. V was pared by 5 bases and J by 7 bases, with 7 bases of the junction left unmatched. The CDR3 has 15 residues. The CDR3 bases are TGTGCCAGCAGCCCCGGGACAGGGGAATTTGAAAAACTGTTTTTT. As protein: CASSPGTGEFEKLFF.

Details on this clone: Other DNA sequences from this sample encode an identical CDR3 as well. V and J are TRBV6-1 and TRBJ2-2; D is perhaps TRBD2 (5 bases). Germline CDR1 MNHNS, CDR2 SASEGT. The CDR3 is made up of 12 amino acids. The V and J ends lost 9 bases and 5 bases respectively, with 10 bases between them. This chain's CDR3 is CASRGGTGELFF. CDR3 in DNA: TGTGCCAGTCGGGGTGGTACCGGGGAGCTGTTTTTT.

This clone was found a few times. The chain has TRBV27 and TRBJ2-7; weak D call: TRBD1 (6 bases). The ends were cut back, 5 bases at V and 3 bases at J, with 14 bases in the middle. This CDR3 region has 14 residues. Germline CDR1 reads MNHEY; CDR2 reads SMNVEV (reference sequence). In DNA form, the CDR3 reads TGTGCCAGCAGTCCTCGACAGGCGAGCTACGAGCAGTACTTC. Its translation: CASSPRQASYEQYF.